These 30 T cell receptor beta chains were all obtained from the same sample, sequenced in a study of blood T cell repertoires in COVID-19. Repertoires were generated with immunoSEQ multiplex PCR, while TCRdb's copy carries only in-frame clones and drops some. The sample lists under 45,000 clones; around 80% were seen once. The source material was peripheral blood. Source of these receptors: a woman older than 75 with active or convalescent COVID-19.

This chain links TRBV10-1 with TRBJ2-2; D is possibly TRBD2 (5 bases). V lost 6 bases and J lost 6, with 14 bases in between. Germline CDR1 WNHNN, CDR2 SYGVQD (reference sequence). The CDR3 extends over 14 amino acids. The CDR3: CASSPRTRPGELFF. In nucleotides, the CDR3 is TGCGCCAGCAGCCCTAGGACTCGTCCCGGGGAGCTGTTTTTT.

This chain connects TRBV28 to TRBJ2-3; 7 bases map to TRBD2. There are 15 residues in the CDR3. Germline CDR1 is MDHEN and CDR2 is SYDVKM. Trimming removed 3 bases from V and 2 bases from J; junction bases left unmatched: 5. The CDR3 coding sequence is TGTGCCAGCAGTTTTTCTAGCGGTCTCACAGATACGCAGTATTTT. It is translated as CASSFSSGLTDTQYF.

This clone turned up a few times. V is TRBV10-3 and J is TRBJ1-4; 9 bases agree with TRBD1. Germline V gene lookup returns CDR1 ENHRY and CDR2 SYGVKD. The junction had 6 bases not matched to a gene; V was cut back by 8 bases and J by 5 bases. The CDR3 extends over 14 amino acids. For the CDR3, the DNA is TGTGCCATCGGCGTTGGACAGGGGAATGAAAAACTGTTTTTT. Amino acids: CAIGVGQGNEKLFF.

V and J are TRBV27 and TRBJ1-5, with D perhaps matching TRBD1 (6 bases). This CDR3 has 13 amino acids. V was pared by 5 bases and J by 5 bases, with 10 bases between. Germline V CDR1 and CDR2: MNHEY, SMNVEV (reference sequence). CDR3 nucleotides: TGTGCCAGCAGTATACAGGGCTATCAGCCCCAGCATTTT. Protein: CASSIQGYQPQHF.

The chain is built from TRBV3-1 (or the pseudogene TRBV3-2) and TRBJ2-2; maybe TRBD2 (5 bases). CDR1 and CDR2 from the germline V gene are LGHDT and YNNKEL (reference sequence). V lost 1 base, J lost 5 bases, and 20 bases lay in between. The CDR3 has 18 residues. This CDR3 is CASSQGGPWSRRTGELFF. CDR3 nucleotides: TGTGCCAGCAGCCAAGGAGGCCCTTGGAGCAGGAGGACCGGGGAGCTGTTTTTT.

The chain combines TRBV5-1 with TRBJ1-3; the match to TRBD1 covers 8 bases. This CDR3 contains 15 residues. V gave up 1 base and J gave up 2 bases; unmatched junction bases: 2. Germline V lookup: CDR1 SGHRS, CDR2 YFSETQ. CDR3 nucleotides: TGCGCCAGCAGCTTGCAGGGGGCGGCTGGAAACACCATATATTTT. Its protein is CASSLQGAAGNTIYF.

The rearrangement uses TRBV30 and TRBJ2-1; 9 bases are shared with TRBD2. Germline CDR1 reads GTSNPN; CDR2 reads SVGIG (reference sequence). This CDR3 spans 13 amino acids. V dropped 4 bases and J dropped 10; count of bases not matched to a gene: 8. Here the CDR3 reads CAWTGGRAGEQFF. CDR3 DNA: TGTGCCTGGACCGGCGGGAGGGCTGGGGAGCAGTTCTTC. The full variable domain, with the rest looked up from reference TRBV30 and TRBJ2-1, is SQTIHQWPATLVQPVGSPLSLECTVEGTSNPNLYWYRQAAGRGLQLLFYSVGIGQISSEVPQNLSASRPQDRQFILSSKKLLLSDSGFYLCAWTGGRAGEQFFGPGTRLTVL.

V and J are TRBV27 and TRBJ2-3; 9 positions agree with TRBD2. Trimming at V came to 6 bases and at J to 3 bases, leaving 10 bases not matched to a gene. CDR3 length: 16 residues. CDR1 MNHEY and CDR2 SMNVEV come from the germline V gene (reference sequence). In nucleotides, the CDR3 is TGTGCCAGCAGCTCCTACCGCCTAGCGGGAACAGATACGCAGTATTTT. Its protein is CASSSYRLAGTDTQYF.

The chain combines TRBV7-8 with TRBJ1-2, with 8 positions matching TRBD1. Germline V CDR1 and CDR2: SGHVS, FQNEAQ. Trimming at V came to 5 bases and at J to 7 bases, leaving 6 bases not matched to a gene. The CDR3 is 13 amino acids. CDR3 in DNA: TGTGCCAGCAGCCCACAGGGGGGGAGTGGCTACACCTTC. This sequence encodes CASSPQGGSGYTF.

CDR3 in amino acids: CASSLDWNQPQHF. CDR3 nucleotide sequence: TGTGCCAGCAGCTTGGACTGGAATCAGCCCCAGCATTTT. V usage is TRBV5-5 and J usage is TRBJ1-5; no clear D. With 0 bases removed from V and 4 bases from J, the gap between germline ends came to 5 bases. Germline-derived CDR1 and CDR2 are SGHKS and YYEKEE (reference sequence). This CDR3 has 13 amino acids.

In this sample, this clone turned up once. V usage is TRBV5-8 and J usage is TRBJ2-3, with a tentative D call TRBD2 (6 bases). The CDR3 runs 14 residues. Trimming removed 3 bases at V and 2 bases at J, with 10 bases between. The germline gives CDR1 SGHTS, CDR2 YDEGEE. The CDR3 spells CASSYSGPTDTQYF. DNA of the CDR3: TGTGCCAGCAGCTATAGCGGCCCCACAGATACGCAGTATTTT.

The chain is built from TRBV5-4 and TRBJ2-5; a weak D match, TRBD1 (6 bases). Trimming removed 0 bases at V and 2 bases at J, with 11 bases between. Per the germline V gene, CDR1 is SGHNT and CDR2 is YYREEE (reference sequence). The CDR3 spans 15 residues. In nucleotides, the CDR3 is TGTGCCAGCAGCTTGGCCATAGGGGGACAAGAGACCCAGTACTTC. Protein: CASSLAIGGQETQYF.

This clone was observed a single time. This rearrangement joins TRBV7-2 to TRBJ1-2; 7 bases line up with TRBD1. The CDR3 is made up of 14 amino acids. Losses at the gene ends were 5 bases for V and 4 bases for J; bases not matched to a gene: 7. The germline V gene has CDR1 SGHTA and CDR2 FQGNSA. CDR3 amino acids: CASSPRGLSYGYTF. The CDR3 nucleotides are TGTGCCAGCAGCCCCAGGGGGTTGAGCTATGGCTACACCTTC.

The chain is built from TRBV7-9 and TRBJ1-6; no reliable D call. CDR3 length: 14 residues. Deletions cut 11 bases from V and 0 bases from J, with 11 bases between. CDR1 is SEHNR, CDR2 FQNEAQ, per germline (reference sequence). For the CDR3, the DNA is TGTGCCGGAGGTTCTGGCTCCTATAATTCACCCCTCCACTTT. Amino acids: CAGGSGSYNSPLHF.

J is TRBJ2-2 and V is TRBV19; maybe TRBD2 (6 bases). This CDR3 is built from 14 residues. CDR1 LNHDA and CDR2 SQIVND come from the germline V gene (reference sequence). Trimming stripped 5 bases from V and 4 bases from J, with 11 bases between. The CDR3 loop reads CASSSQGGTGELFF. In nucleotides, the CDR3 is TGTGCCAGTAGTTCCCAGGGAGGCACCGGGGAGCTGTTTTTT.

The V call is TRBV28, the J call TRBJ1-1; D not certain. CDR3 size: 15 residues. The V gene lost 0 bases and the J gene lost 4 bases, with 12 bases spanning the gap. Germline-derived CDR1 and CDR2 are MDHEN and SYDVKM. The CDR3 DNA is TGTGCCAGCAGTTTATGGGGAAGGGCGGGCACTGAAGCTTTCTTT. The encoded protein is CASSLWGRAGTEAFF.

The chain uses TRBV21-1 and TRBJ2-5; the table's D gene call, TRBD1, was not cross checked with the DNA. TRBV21-1 is a listed pseudogene. This CDR3 contains 15 residues. As DNA, the CDR3 is TGTGCCAGCAGCAAAGCGGCCAGGGGTGAAGAGACCCAGTACTTC. Its translation is CASSKAARGEETQYF.

The J gene is TRBJ2-7, the V gene TRBV7-2; 7 bases are shared with TRBD1. Germline lookup yields CDR1 SGHTA and CDR2 FQGNSA. This CDR3 spans 13 amino acids. The V segment lost 7 bases and the J segment 4 bases; nucleotides outside the gene matches: 7. This CDR3 reads CASTPGTVYEQYF. CDR3 bases: TGTGCCAGCACCCCAGGGACAGTATACGAGCAGTACTTC.

The V gene is TRBV12-3 or TRBV12-4, the J gene TRBJ2-5; 8 bases agree with TRBD1. V gave up 6 bases and J gave up 1 base; unmatched junction bases: 1. CDR3 length equals 13 residues. The CDR3, as DNA: TGTGCCAGCAGGACAGGGGTCCAAGAGACCCAGTACTTC. It is translated as CASRTGVQETQYF.

The chain links TRBV5-8 to TRBJ1-6; D remains unclear. Trimming pared 4 bases from V and 7 bases from J, leaving 18 bases between. The CDR3 contains 16 residues. In germline, CDR1 is SGHTS, CDR2 YDEGEE. In DNA, the CDR3 is TGTGCCAGCAGCAGAGATCGGGGTGCGGGGAATTCACCCCTCCACTTT. Protein product: CASSRDRGAGNSPLHF.

The chain employs TRBV28 and TRBJ1-1, with TRBD1 as a possible D gene (5 bases). This CDR3 has 14 residues. CDR1 is MDHEN, CDR2 SYDVKM, per germline. With 6 bases removed from V and 3 bases from J, the gap between germline ends came to 14 bases. The CDR3 is CASSLGTPYTEAFF. CDR3 bases: TGTGCCAGCAGCCTGGGGACTCCCTACACTGAAGCTTTCTTT. Variable domain in full (rest from reference TRBV28 and TRBJ1-1): DVKVTQSSRYLVKRTGEKVFLECVQDMDHENMFWYRQDPGLGLRLIYFSYDVKMKEKGDIPEGYSVSREKKERFSLILESASTNQTSMYLCASSLGTPYTEAFFGQGTRLTVV.

The chain couples TRBV7-3 to TRBJ2-4; 8 nucleotides match TRBD2. With V trimmed by 2 bases and J by 7 bases, 4 bases remained unmatched. The CDR3 extends over 14 amino acids. The V gene's germline CDR1 is SGHTA and CDR2 FQGTGA. The CDR3, as DNA: TGTGCCAGCAGCTTAGCGGGAGGCCGGAACATTCAGTACTTC. It encodes CASSLAGGRNIQYF.

As regards this clone: At the DNA level, this CDR3 is encoded by other sequences in the same sample as well. J is TRBJ2-5 and V is TRBV29-1; the D gene is possibly TRBD1 (5 bases). With 5 bases removed from V and 5 bases from J, the gap between germline ends came to 9 bases. This CDR3 contains 11 residues. CDR1 and CDR2 (germline): SQVTM, ANQGSEA. CDR3 region: CSVKKGETQYF. CDR3 bases: TGCAGCGTTAAGAAGGGGGAGACCCAGTACTTC.

V is TRBV5-1 and J is TRBJ2-5; 7 nucleotides line up with TRBD1. The V gene's germline CDR1 is SGHRS and CDR2 YFSETQ. Trimming removed 0 bases from V and 5 bases from J; junction bases left unmatched: 7. The length of the CDR3 is 15 residues. The CDR3 protein is CASSLAQGHEETQYF. CDR3 bases: TGCGCCAGCAGCTTGGCACAGGGGCATGAGGAGACCCAGTACTTC.

This chain joins TRBV10-2 and TRBJ2-5, with D maybe TRBD2 (6 bases). In germline, CDR1 is WSHSY, CDR2 SAAADI. The germline V and J ends were trimmed by 5 bases and 5 bases, with 15 bases remaining between them. CDR3 length: 14 amino acids. The DNA for the CDR3 is TGCGCCAGCAGTCGTGGGAGGTCGGGGGAGACCCAGTACTTC. Its protein product is CASSRGRSGETQYF.

The gene calls are TRBV10-3 and TRBJ2-1, with 15 bases aligning to TRBD2. V was pared by 6 bases and J by 9 bases, with 9 bases of the junction left unmatched. CDR1 is ENHRY, CDR2 SYGVKD, per germline. The CDR3 totals 16 residues. The CDR3 protein is CAISLGLAGGPGEQFF. CDR3 DNA sequence: TGTGCCATCAGCCTCGGACTAGCGGGAGGGCCGGGTGAGCAGTTCTTC.

This rearrangement joins TRBV7-2 to TRBJ1-1; the D is unclear. The V and J ends lost 4 bases and 0 bases respectively, with 6 bases between them. Germline values: CDR1 SGHTA, CDR2 FQGNSA. CDR3 length: 13 amino acids. The CDR3 DNA is TGTGCCAGCAGCTCACAGCTGAACACTGAAGCTTTCTTT. This gives the protein CASSSQLNTEAFF.

The chain is built from TRBV7-6 and TRBJ2-7; 11 bases agree with TRBD1. From germline, CDR1 is SGHVS and CDR2 FNYEAQ. This CDR3 has 15 amino acids. The trim removed 5 bases at V and 3 bases at J, leaving 6 bases unmatched. The CDR3 coding sequence is TGTGCCAGCAGCCGCCGCGGGACAGGGGGCTACGAGCAGTACTTC. Protein product: CASSRRGTGGYEQYF.

The chain couples TRBV7-3 to TRBJ1-1; TRBD1 matches 11 bases. Trimming removed 4 bases from V and 5 bases from J; junction bases left unmatched: 9. CDR3 length: 16 residues. The germline gives CDR1 SGHTA, CDR2 FQGTGA. The CDR3 DNA reads TGTGCCAGCAGCTCAACAGGGACAGGGGGATGGACTGAAGCTTTCTTT. Residues: CASSSTGTGGWTEAFF.

The genes are TRBV6-5 and TRBJ1-2; 9 nucleotides match TRBD1. The CDR3 extends over 15 amino acids. Per germline, CDR1 MNHEY and CDR2 SVGAGI. The V segment lost 6 bases and the J segment 4 bases; nucleotides outside the gene matches: 9. The CDR3 coding sequence is TGTGCCAGCAGGACACCACAGGGGGCGGTCTATGGCTACACCTTC. Residues: CASRTPQGAVYGYTF.